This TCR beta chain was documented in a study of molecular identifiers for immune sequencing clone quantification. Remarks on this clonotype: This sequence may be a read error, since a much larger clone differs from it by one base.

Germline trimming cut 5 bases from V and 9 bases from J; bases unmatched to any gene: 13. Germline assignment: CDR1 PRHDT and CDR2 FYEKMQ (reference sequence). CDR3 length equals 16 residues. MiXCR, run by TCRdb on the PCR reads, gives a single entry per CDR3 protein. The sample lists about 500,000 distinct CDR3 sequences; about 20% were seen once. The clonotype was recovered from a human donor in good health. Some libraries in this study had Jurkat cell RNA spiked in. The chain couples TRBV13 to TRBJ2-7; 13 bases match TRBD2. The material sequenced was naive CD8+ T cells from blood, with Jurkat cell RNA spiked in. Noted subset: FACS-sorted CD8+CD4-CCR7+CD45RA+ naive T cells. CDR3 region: CASSPTGLAGVGGQYF. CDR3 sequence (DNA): TGTGCCAGCAGCCCTACTGGACTAGCGGGGGTCGGCGGGCAGTACTTC. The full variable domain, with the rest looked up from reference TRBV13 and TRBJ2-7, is AAGVIQSPRHLIKEKRETATLKCYPIPRHDTVYWYQQGPGQDPQFLISFYEKMQSDKGSIPDRFSAQQFSDYHSELNMSSLELGDSALYFCASSPTGLAGVGGQYFGPGTRLTVT.